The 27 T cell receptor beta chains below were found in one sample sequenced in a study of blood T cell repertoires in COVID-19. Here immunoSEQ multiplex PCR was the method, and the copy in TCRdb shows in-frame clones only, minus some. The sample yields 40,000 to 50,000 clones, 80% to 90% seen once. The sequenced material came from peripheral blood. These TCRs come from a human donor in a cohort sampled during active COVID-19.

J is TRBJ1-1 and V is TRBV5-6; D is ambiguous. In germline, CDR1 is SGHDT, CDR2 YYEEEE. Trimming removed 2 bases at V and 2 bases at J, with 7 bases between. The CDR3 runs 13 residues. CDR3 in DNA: TGTGCCAGCAGCTTAGGAGGTAACACTGAAGCTTTCTTT. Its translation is CASSLGGNTEAFF.

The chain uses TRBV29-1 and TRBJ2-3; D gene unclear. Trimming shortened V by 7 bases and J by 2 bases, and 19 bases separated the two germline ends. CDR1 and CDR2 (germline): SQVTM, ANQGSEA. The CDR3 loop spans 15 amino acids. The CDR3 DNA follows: TGCAGCGCCGATTCATCTCCGGTGTTCACAGATACGCAGTATTTT. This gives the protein CSADSSPVFTDTQYF.

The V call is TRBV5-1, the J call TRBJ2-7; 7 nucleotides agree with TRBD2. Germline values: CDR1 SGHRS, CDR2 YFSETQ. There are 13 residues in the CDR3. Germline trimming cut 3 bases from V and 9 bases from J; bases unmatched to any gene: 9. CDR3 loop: CASSSDPREVQYF. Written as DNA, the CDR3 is TGCGCCAGCAGCTCGGACCCCCGGGAGGTGCAGTACTTC.

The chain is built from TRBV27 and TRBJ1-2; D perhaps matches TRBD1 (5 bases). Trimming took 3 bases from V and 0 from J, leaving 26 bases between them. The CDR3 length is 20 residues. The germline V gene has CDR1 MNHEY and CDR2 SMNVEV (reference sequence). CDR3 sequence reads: CASSFRGLGTRTLANYGYTF. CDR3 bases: TGTGCCAGCAGTTTTCGGGGCCTAGGGACTCGTACGTTAGCTAACTATGGCTACACCTTC.

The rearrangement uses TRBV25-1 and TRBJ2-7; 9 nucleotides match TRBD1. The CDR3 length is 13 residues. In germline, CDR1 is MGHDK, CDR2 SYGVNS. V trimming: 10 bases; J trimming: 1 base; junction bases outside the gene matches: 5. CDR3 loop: CATLQGASYEQYF. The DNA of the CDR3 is TGTGCCACCTTACAGGGGGCGTCCTACGAGCAGTACTTC.

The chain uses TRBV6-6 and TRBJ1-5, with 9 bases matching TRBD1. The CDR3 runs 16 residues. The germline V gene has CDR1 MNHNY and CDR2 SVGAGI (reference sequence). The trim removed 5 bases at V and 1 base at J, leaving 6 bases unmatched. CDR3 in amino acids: CASSAQDRGSNQPQHF. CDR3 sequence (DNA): TGTGCCAGCAGTGCCCAGGACAGGGGCAGCAATCAGCCCCAGCATTTT.

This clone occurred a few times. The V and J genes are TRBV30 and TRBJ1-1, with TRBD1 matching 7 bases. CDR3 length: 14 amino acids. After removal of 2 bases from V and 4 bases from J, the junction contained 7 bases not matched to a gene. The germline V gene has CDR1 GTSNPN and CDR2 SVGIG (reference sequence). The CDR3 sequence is CAWSSGQLVTEAFF. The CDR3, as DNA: TGTGCCTGGAGTTCGGGACAGTTGGTCACTGAAGCTTTCTTT.

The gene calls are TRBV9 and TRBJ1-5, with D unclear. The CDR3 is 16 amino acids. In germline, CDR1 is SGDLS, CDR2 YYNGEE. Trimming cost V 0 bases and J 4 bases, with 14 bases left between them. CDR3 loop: CASSVVVAAVNQPQHF. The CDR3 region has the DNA TGTGCCAGCAGCGTAGTTGTAGCGGCGGTTAATCAGCCCCAGCATTTT.

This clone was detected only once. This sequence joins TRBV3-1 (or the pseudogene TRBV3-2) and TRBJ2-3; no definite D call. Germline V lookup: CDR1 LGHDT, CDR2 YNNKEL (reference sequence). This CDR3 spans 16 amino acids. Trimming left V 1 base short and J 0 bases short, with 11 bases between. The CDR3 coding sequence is TGTGCCAGCAGCCAAGGGGCTCCTCATAGCACAGATACGCAGTATTTT. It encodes CASSQGAPHSTDTQYF.

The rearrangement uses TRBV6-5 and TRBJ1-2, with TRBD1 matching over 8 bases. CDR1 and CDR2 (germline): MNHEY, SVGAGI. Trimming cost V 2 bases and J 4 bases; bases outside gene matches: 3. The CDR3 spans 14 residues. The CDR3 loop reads CASSYTDRAYGYTF. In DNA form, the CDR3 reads TGTGCCAGCAGTTACACGGACAGGGCCTATGGCTACACCTTC.

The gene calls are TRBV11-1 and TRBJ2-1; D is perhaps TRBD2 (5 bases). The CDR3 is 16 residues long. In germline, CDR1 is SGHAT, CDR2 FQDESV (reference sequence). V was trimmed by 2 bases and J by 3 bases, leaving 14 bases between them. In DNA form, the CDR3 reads TGTGCCAGCAGCTTACAGCGGCGGATGGGCTACAATGAGCAGTTCTTC. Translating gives CASSLQRRMGYNEQFF.

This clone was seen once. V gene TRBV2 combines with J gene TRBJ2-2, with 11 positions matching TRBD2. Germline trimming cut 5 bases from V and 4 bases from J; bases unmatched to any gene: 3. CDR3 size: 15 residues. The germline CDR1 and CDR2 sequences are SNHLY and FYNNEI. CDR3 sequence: CASSYSGRVTGELFF. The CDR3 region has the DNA TGTGCCAGCAGTTATAGCGGGAGGGTCACCGGGGAGCTGTTTTTT.

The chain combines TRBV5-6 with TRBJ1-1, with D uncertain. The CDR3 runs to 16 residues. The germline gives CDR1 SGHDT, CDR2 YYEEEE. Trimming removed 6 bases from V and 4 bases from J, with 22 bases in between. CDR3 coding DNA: TGTGCCAGCAACGGAGGAGGCAGGCACTTCGCCACTGAAGCTTTCTTT. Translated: CASNGGGRHFATEAFF.

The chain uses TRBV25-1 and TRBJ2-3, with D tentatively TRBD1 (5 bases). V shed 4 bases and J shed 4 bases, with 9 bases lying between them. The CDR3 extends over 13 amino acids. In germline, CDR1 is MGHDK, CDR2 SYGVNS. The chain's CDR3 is CASSVQGADTQYF. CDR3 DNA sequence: TGTGCCAGCAGTGTTCAGGGTGCAGATACGCAGTATTTT. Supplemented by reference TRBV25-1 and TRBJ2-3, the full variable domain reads EADIYQTPRYLVIGTGKKITLECSQTMGHDKMYWYQQDPGMELHLIHYSYGVNSTEKGDLSSESTVSRIRTEHFPLTLESARPSHTSQYLCASSVQGADTQYFGPGTRLTVL.

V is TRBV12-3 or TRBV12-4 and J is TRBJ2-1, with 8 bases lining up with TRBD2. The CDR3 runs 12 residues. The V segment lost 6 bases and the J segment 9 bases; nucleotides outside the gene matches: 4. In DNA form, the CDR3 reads TGTGCCAGCAGACCCACTAGCGGTGAGCAGTTCTTC. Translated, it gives CASRPTSGEQFF.

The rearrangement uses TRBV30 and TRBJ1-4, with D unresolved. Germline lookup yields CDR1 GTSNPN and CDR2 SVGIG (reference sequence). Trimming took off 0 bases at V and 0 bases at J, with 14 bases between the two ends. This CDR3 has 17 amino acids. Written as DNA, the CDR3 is TGTGCCTGGAGTGTCGGCAGGTCCCCTGCAACTAATGAAAAACTGTTTTTT. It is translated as CAWSVGRSPATNEKLFF.

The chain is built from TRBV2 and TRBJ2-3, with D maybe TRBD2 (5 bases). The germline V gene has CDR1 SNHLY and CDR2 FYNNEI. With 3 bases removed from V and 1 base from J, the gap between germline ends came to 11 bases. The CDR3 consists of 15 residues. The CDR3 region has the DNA TGTGCCAGCAGTGAGAGGGCCAAGGGCACAGATACGCAGTATTTT. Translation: CASSERAKGTDTQYF.

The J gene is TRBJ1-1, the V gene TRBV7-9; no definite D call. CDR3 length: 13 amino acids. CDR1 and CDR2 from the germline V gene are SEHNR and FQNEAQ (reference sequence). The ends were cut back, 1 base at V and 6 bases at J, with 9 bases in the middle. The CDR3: CASSLGAVAEAFF. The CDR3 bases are TGTGCCAGCAGCTTAGGGGCAGTCGCTGAAGCTTTCTTT.

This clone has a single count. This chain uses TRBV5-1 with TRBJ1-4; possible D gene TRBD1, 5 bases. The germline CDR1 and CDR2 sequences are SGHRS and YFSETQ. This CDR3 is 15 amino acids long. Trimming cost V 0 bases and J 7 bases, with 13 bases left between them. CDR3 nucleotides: TGCGCCAGCAGCTTGGGCGAGGGGAGGATTGAAAAACTGTTTTTT. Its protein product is CASSLGEGRIEKLFF.

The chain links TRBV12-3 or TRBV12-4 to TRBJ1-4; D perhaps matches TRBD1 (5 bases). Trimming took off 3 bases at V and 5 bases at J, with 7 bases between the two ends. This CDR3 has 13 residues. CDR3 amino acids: CASSLGGNEKLFF. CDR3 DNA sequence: TGTGCCAGCAGTTTGGGGGGAAATGAAAAACTGTTTTTT.

CDR3 loop: CASNQGTGPTDTQYF. CDR3 nucleotide sequence: TGCGCCAGCAACCAAGGGACAGGCCCGACAGATACGCAGTATTTT. V and J are TRBV5-1 and TRBJ2-3; TRBD1 aligns across 8 bases. Germline V CDR1 and CDR2: SGHRS, YFSETQ. This CDR3 has 15 amino acids. Losses at the gene ends were 6 bases for V and 3 bases for J; bases not matched to a gene: 9.

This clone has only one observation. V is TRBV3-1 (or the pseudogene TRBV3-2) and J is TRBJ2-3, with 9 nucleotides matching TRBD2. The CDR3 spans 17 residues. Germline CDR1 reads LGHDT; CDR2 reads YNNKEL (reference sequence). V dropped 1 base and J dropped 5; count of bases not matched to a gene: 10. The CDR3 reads CASSQGGAGGFGDTQYF. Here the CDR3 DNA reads TGTGCCAGCAGCCAAGGGGGAGCGGGAGGTTTCGGAGATACGCAGTATTTT.

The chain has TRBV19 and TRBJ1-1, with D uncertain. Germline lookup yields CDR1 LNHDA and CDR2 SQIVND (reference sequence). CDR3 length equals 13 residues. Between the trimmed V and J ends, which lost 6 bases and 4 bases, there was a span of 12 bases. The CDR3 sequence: CASSYPNPTEAFF. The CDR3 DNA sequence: TGTGCCAGTAGCTACCCTAACCCCACTGAAGCTTTCTTT.

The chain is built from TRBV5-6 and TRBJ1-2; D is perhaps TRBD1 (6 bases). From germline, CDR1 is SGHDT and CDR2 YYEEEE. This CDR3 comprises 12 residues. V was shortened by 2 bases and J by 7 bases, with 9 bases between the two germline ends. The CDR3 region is CASSFPGVGYTF. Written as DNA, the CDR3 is TGTGCCAGCAGCTTCCCAGGGGTTGGCTACACCTTC.

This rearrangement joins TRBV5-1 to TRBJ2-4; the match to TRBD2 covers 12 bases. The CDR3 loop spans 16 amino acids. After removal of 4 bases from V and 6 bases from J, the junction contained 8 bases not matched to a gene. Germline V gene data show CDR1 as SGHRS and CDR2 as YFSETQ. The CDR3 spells CASSPRLAGGVNIQYF. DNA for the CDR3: TGCGCCAGCAGCCCGAGGCTAGCGGGGGGGGTAAACATTCAGTACTTC. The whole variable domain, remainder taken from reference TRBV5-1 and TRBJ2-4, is KAGVTQTPRYLIKTRGQQVTLSCSPISGHRSVSWYQQTPGQGLQFLFEYFSETQRNKGNFPGRFSGRQFSNSRSEMNVSTLELGDSALYLCASSPRLAGGVNIQYFGAGTRLSVL.

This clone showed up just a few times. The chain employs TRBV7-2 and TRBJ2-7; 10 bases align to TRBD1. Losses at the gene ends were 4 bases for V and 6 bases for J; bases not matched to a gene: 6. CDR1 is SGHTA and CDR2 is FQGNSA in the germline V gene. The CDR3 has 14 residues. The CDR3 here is CASSSSTGGLEQYF. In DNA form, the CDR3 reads TGTGCCAGCAGCTCCTCGACAGGGGGCCTCGAGCAGTACTTC.

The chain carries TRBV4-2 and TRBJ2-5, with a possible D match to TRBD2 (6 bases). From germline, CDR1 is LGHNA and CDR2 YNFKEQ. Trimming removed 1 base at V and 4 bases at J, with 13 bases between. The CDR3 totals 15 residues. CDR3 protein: CASSQGVRGGETQYF. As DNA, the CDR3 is TGTGCCAGCAGCCAAGGGGTGCGGGGCGGAGAGACCCAGTACTTC.